The T cell receptor (beta chain) described here comes from a study of CD8+ T cells in alopecia areata. RNA was extracted and reverse transcribed into cDNA as the sequencing template. Clones were read by immunoSEQ multiplex PCR, and TCRdb kept only the in-frame ones, dropping some. Here the sample spans fewer than 110,000 clones, 84% being singletons. CDR1 and CDR2 from the germline V gene are SGHVS and FQNEAQ. This CDR3 spans 17 amino acids. V was clipped by 5 bases and J by 2 bases; unmatched bases: 12. Treatment specified: oral pan-JAK inhibitor, 5-10 mg twice daily. The source is a human donor with alopecia areata. The sequences come from CD8+ T cells sorted from blood, collected at week 24, from a patient treated with tofacitinib. V is TRBV7-8 and J is TRBJ2-7, with TRBD2 matching over 10 bases. In nucleotides, the CDR3 is TGTGCCAGCAGCCTCACCCCGAGCGGGGGGGGACCCTACGAGCAGTACTTC. Its protein is CASSLTPSGGGPYEQYF.